Sequencing of this TCR beta chain was carried out in a study of blood T cell repertoires in COVID-19. Sequencing used immunoSEQ multiplex PCR; TCRdb keeps in-frame clones, though not all of them. In the table there are 180,000 or so clones, roughly 88% of which are singletons. In assigning cohorts, the study relied on participant-reported clinical history. Germline trimming cut 2 bases from V and 5 bases from J; bases unmatched to any gene: 7. This CDR3 is built from 16 residues. Germline CDR1 KGHSH, CDR2 LQKENI. The sequence was obtained from a woman in her twenties or thirties who had recovered from COVID-19. This chain joins TRBV18 and TRBJ2-7; 12 bases are a match to TRBD1. The specimen was PBMCs or T cells enriched from blood (not recorded which). CDR3 amino acids: CASSPAVGTGGDEQYF. The CDR3 DNA follows: TGTGCCAGCTCACCAGCGGTCGGGACAGGGGGCGACGAGCAGTACTTC. Full variable domain (remainder filled in from reference TRBV18 and TRBJ2-7): NAGVMQNPRHLVRRRGQEARLRCSPMKGHSHVYWYRQLPEEGLKFMVYLQKENIIDESGMPKERFSAEFPKEGPSILRIQQVVRGDSAAYFCASSPAVGTGGDEQYFGPGTRLTVT.